Reported below is one T cell receptor beta chain. Its antigen is unidentified. The data were taken from a study of OX40 agonist ivuxolimab in advanced cancers. For the study at large: An agonistic anti-OX40 (CD134) antibody, ivuxolimab, was used to treat the patients. Dose-escalation patients had hepatocellular carcinoma, melanoma, renal cell or head and neck cancer. Study results and limitations: Averaging showed that CD8+ T cells had more expanded clones than CD4+ did.

The CDR3 covers 13 residues. Germline trimming cut 4 bases from V and 6 bases from J; bases unmatched to any gene: 5. CDR1 is LNHDA, CDR2 SQIVND, per germline (reference sequence). TCRdb's copy holds only in-frame clones and misses some; the assay was immunoSEQ multiplex PCR. The sample holds about 42,000 clones, roughly four fifths seen once. The sample consisted of CD4+ or CD8+ T cells sorted from blood, taken in a trial of the OX40 agonist ivuxolimab. J is TRBJ1-1 and V is TRBV19, with TRBD1 matching over 7 bases. The sequence was collected from an adult with an advanced solid tumor such as melanoma, head and neck, liver or kidney cancer. The CDR3 spells CASSTRDSSEAFF. CDR3 coding DNA: TGTGCCAGTAGTACACGGGACAGTTCTGAAGCTTTCTTT.